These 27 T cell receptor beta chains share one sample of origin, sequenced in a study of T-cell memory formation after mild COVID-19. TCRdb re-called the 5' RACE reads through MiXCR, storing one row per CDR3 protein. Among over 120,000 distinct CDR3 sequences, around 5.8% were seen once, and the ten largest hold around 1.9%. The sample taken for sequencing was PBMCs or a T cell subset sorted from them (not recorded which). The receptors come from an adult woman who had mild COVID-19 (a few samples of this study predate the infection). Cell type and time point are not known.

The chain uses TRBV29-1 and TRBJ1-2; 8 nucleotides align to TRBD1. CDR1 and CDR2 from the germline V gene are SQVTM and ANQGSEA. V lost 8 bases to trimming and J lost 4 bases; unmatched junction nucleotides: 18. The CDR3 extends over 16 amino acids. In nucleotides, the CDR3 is TGCAGCACCTCTCCCCGGACAGGGCCCATTTCCTATGGCTACACCTTC. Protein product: CSTSPRTGPISYGYTF.

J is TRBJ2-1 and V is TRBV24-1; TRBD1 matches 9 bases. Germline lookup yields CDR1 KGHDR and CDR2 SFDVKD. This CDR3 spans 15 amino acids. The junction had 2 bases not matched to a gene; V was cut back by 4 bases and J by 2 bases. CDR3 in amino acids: CATSEGQGTYNEQFF. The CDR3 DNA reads TGTGCCACCAGTGAGGGACAGGGAACCTACAATGAGCAGTTCTTC.

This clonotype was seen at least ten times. This CDR3 is CSARMRLAGNTGELFF. The CDR3, as DNA: TGCAGTGCTAGGATGAGACTAGCGGGGAACACCGGGGAGCTGTTTTTT. The V and J genes are TRBV20-1 and TRBJ2-2; 10 bases are a match to TRBD2. Germline-derived CDR1 and CDR2 are DFQATT and SNEGSKA (reference sequence). This CDR3 spans 16 amino acids. The junction had 5 bases not matched to a gene; V was cut back by 3 bases and J by 1 base.

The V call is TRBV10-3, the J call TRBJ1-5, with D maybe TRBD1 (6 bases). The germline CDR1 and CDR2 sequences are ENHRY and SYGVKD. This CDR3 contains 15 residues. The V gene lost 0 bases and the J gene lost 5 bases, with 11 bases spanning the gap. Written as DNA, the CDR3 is TGTGCCATCAGTGAGTCTTGGGGGGGCTATCAGCCCCAGCATTTT. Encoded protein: CAISESWGGYQPQHF.

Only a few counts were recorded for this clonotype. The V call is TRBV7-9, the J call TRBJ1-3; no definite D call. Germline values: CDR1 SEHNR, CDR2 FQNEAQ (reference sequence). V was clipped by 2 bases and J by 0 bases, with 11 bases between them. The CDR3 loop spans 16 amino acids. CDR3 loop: CASSLLTRRSGNTIYF. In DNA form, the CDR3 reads TGTGCCAGCAGCTTACTGACACGACGCTCTGGAAACACCATATATTTT.

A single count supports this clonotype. CDR3 sequence (DNA): TGTGCCAGCAGCTCACCGGGACTCCAAGAGACCCAGTACTTC. Protein: CASSSPGLQETQYF. V usage is TRBV7-9 and J usage is TRBJ2-5; maybe TRBD2 (6 bases). The germline gives CDR1 SEHNR, CDR2 FQNEAQ (reference sequence). This CDR3 spans 14 amino acids. V was shortened by 4 bases and J by 1 base, with 10 bases between the two germline ends.

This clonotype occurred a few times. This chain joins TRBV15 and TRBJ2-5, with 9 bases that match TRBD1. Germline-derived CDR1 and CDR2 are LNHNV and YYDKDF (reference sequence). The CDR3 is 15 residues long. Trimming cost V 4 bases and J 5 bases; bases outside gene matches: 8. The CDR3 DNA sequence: TGTGCCACCAGCATACGGACAGGGGCCCGGGAGACCCAGTACTTC. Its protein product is CATSIRTGARETQYF.

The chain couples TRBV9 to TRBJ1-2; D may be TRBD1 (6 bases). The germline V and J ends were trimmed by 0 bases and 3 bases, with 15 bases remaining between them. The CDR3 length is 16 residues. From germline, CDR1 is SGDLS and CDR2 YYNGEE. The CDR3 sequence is CASSVGPPGADYGYTF. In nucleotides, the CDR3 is TGTGCCAGCAGCGTAGGTCCCCCGGGGGCGGACTATGGCTACACCTTC.

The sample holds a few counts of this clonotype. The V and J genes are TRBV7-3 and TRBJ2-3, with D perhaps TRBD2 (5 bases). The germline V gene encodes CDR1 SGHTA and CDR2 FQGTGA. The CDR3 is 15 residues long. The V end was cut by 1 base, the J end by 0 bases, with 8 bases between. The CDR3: CASSLRRGSTDTQYF. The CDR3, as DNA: TGTGCCAGCAGCTTAAGACGGGGAAGCACAGATACGCAGTATTTT.

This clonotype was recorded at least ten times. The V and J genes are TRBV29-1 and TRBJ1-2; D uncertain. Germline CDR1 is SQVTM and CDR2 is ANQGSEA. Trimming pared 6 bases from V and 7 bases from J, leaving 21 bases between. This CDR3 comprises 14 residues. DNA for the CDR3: TGCAGCGTCAATTCCAAGGTCGGATCTGGTGGCTACACCTTC. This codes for CSVNSKVGSGGYTF.

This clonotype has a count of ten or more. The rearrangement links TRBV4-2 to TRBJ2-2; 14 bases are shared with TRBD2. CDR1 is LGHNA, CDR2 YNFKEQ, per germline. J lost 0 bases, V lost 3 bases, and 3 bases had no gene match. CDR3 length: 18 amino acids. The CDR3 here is CASSQGTSGSPNTGELFF. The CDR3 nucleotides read TGTGCCAGCAGCCAGGGGACTAGCGGGAGCCCGAACACCGGGGAGCTGTTTTTT.

This chain's CDR3 is CASSPYLGGVDGYTF. CDR3 sequence (DNA): TGTGCCAGCAGCCCCTACCTTGGGGGGGTCGATGGCTACACCTTC. The chain carries TRBV3-1 and TRBJ1-2; D might be TRBD1 (5 bases). Germline V gene lookup returns CDR1 LGHDT and CDR2 YNNKEL (reference sequence). Trimming shortened V by 4 bases and J by 6 bases, and 18 bases separated the two germline ends. The CDR3 runs to 15 residues. Full variable domain (outside the CDR3, taken from reference TRBV3-1 and TRBJ1-2): DTAVSQTPKYLVTQMGNDKSIKCEQNLGHDTMYWYKQDSKKFLKIMFSYNNKELIINETVPNRFSPKSPDKAHLNLHINSLELGDSAVYFCASSPYLGGVDGYTFGSGTRLTVV.

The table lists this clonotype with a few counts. CDR3 in amino acids: CAWSVRGALAKNIQYF. DNA for the CDR3: TGTGCCTGGAGTGTACGGGGGGCCCTAGCCAAAAACATTCAGTACTTC. This rearrangement joins TRBV30 to TRBJ2-4; TRBD2 is a possible D gene (7 bases). V was cut by 0 bases and J by 0 bases, with 12 bases left in between. The CDR3 runs to 16 residues. Germline CDR1 and CDR2: GTSNPN and SVGIG (reference sequence).

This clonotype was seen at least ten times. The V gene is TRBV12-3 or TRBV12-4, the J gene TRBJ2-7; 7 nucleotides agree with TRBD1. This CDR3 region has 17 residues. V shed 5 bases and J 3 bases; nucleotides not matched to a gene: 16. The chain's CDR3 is CASSPYRQGRTYYEQYF. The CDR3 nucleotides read TGTGCCAGCAGTCCATACAGACAGGGCCGGACGTACTACGAGCAGTACTTC.

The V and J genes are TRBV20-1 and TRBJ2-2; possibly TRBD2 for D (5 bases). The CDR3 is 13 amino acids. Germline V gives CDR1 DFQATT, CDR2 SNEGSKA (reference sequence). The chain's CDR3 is CPRRFGRAGELFF. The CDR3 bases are TGCCCTAGGAGGTTTGGTCGGGCCGGGGAGCTGTTTTTT.

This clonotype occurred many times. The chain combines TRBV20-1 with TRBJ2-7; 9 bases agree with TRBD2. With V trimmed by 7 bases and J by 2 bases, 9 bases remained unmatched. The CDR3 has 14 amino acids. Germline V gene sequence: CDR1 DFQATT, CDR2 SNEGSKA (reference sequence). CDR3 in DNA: TGCAGTGTCCATAGCGGGGGCCTCACCTACGAGCAGTACTTC. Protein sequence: CSVHSGGLTYEQYF.

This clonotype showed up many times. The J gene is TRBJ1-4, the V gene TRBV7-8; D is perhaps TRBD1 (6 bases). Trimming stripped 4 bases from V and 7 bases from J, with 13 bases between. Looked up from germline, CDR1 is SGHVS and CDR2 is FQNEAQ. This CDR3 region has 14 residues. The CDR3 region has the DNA TGTGCCAGCAGCTCGGGCCTCAGGGGTGAAAAACTGTTTTTT. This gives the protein CASSSGLRGEKLFF. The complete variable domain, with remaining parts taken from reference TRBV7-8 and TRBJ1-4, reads GAGVSQSPRYKVAKRGQDVALRCDPISGHVSLFWYQQALGQGPEFLTYFQNEAQLDKSGLPSDRFFAERPEGSVSTLKIQRTQQEDSAVYLCASSSGLRGEKLFFGSGTQLSVL.

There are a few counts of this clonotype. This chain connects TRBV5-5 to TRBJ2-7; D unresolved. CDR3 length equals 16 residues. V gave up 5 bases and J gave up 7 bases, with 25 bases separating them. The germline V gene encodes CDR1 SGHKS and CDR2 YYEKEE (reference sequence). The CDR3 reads CASSLLAGPTRVEQYF. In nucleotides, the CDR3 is TGTGCCAGCAGTCTGCTGGCAGGACCTACCCGAGTGGAGCAGTACTTC.

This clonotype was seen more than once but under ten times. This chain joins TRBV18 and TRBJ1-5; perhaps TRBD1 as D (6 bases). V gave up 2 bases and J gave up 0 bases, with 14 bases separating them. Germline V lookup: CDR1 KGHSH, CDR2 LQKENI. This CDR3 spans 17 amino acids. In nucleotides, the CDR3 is TGTGCCAGCTCACCATTCGGACAGTTGAATAGCAATCAGCCCCAGCATTTT. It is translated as CASSPFGQLNSNQPQHF. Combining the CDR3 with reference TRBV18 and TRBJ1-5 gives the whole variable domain NAGVMQNPRHLVRRRGQEARLRCSPMKGHSHVYWYRQLPEEGLKFMVYLQKENIIDESGMPKERFSAEFPKEGPSILRIQQVVRGDSAAYFCASSPFGQLNSNQPQHFGDGTRLSIL.

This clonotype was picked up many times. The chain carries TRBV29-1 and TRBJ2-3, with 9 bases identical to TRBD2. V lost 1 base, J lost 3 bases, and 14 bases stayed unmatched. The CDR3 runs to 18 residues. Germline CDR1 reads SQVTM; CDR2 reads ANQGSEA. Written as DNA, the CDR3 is TGCAGCGTTGAAGTCTCCTGGGCTAGCGGGATCAGAACAGATACGCAGTATTTT. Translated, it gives CSVEVSWASGIRTDTQYF.

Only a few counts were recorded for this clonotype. CDR3 loop: CATSRVATDSPLHF. In nucleotides, the CDR3 is TGTGCCACCAGCAGAGTAGCCACAGATTCACCCCTCCACTTT. The chain recombines TRBV15 with TRBJ1-6; D remains unclear. The germline V and J ends were trimmed by 1 base and 8 bases, with 9 bases remaining between them. From germline, CDR1 is LNHNV and CDR2 YYDKDF (reference sequence). This CDR3 has 14 amino acids.

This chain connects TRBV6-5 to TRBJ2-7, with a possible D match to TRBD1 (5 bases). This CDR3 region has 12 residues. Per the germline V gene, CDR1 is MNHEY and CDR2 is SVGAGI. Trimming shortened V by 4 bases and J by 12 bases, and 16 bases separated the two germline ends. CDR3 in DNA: TGTGCCAGCAGTTCAAACAGGCGTCCGACGTACTTC. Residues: CASSSNRRPTYF.

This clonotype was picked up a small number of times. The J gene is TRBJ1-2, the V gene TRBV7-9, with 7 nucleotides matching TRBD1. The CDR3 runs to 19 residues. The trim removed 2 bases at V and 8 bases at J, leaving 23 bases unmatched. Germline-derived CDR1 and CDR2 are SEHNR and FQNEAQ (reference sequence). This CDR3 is CASSLPNPYTGAGAGGYTF. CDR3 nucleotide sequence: TGTGCCAGCAGCTTACCCAACCCGTACACAGGGGCCGGTGCGGGAGGCTACACCTTC.

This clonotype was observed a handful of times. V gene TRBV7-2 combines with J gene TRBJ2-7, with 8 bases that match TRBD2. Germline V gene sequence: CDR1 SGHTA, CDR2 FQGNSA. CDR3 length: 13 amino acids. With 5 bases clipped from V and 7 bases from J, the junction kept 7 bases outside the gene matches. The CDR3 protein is CASSRGGSFEQYF. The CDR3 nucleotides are TGTGCCAGCAGCCGGGGGGGGTCCTTTGAGCAGTACTTC.

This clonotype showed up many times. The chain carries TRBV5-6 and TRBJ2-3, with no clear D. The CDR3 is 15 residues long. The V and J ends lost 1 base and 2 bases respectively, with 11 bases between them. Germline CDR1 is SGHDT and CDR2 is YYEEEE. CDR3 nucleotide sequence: TGTGCCAGCAGCTTGTATCGGTCCTCCACAGATACGCAGTATTTT. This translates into CASSLYRSSTDTQYF.

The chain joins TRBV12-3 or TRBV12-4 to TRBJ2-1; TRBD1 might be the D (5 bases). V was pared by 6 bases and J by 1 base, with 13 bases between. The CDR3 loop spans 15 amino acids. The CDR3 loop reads CASRRYSGSYNEQFF. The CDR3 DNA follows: TGTGCCAGCAGGCGCTACTCAGGGTCCTACAATGAGCAGTTCTTC.

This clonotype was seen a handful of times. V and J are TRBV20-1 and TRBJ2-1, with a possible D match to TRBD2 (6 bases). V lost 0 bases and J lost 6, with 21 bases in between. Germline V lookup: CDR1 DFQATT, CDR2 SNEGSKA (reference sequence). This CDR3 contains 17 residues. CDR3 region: CSARDRSGRSGVNEQFF. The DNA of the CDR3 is TGCAGTGCTAGAGATAGGAGTGGGAGGTCTGGCGTCAATGAGCAGTTCTTC.